One sample yielded the 30 T cell receptor beta chains listed below, sequenced in a study of T cells after yellow fever vaccination. TCRdb processed the 5' RACE reads anew with MiXCR; each CDR3 protein has one entry. The sample has a few hundred thousand distinct CDR3 sequences, around 21% seen once. Sample: PBMCs, taken 15 days after the yellow fever booster vaccination. The receptors originated from a man aged 25 to 40 who received the YFV17D yellow fever vaccine.

CDR3 bases: TGTGCCAGCAGCGTCACCGGGACATATCTGGATGAGCAGTTCTTC. It codes for CASSVTGTYLDEQFF. The chain couples TRBV9 to TRBJ2-1; perhaps TRBD1 as D (6 bases). V dropped 2 bases and J dropped 8 bases, with 17 bases sitting between them. The CDR3 totals 15 residues. Looked up from germline, CDR1 is SGDLS and CDR2 is YYNGEE. Variable domain in full (rest from reference TRBV9 and TRBJ2-1): DSGVTQTPKHLITATGQRVTLRCSPRSGDLSVYWYQQSLDQGLQFLIQYYNGEERAKGNILERFSAQQFPDLHSELNLSSLELGDSALYFCASSVTGTYLDEQFFGPGTRLTVL.

This clonotype was counted between two and nine times. The V call is TRBV20-1, the J call TRBJ1-5; D perhaps matches TRBD1 (5 bases). CDR1 and CDR2 (germline): DFQATT, SNEGSKA (reference sequence). V was cut by 6 bases and J by 1 base, with 16 bases left in between. This CDR3 spans 15 amino acids. CDR3 sequence (DNA): TGCAGTGCCGCGGGACCGCCGGGGAGCAATCAGCCCCAGCATTTT. This translates into CSAAGPPGSNQPQHF.

The V and J genes are TRBV19 and TRBJ2-2; 9 nucleotides match TRBD1. The CDR3 extends over 14 amino acids. Germline CDR1 is LNHDA and CDR2 is SQIVND (reference sequence). Trimming cost V 6 bases and J 4 bases; bases outside gene matches: 3. Written as DNA, the CDR3 is TGTGCCAGTAGGGAGACAGGGGGCACCGGGGAGCTGTTTTTT. Amino acids: CASRETGGTGELFF.

This clonotype was seen a handful of times. The V gene is TRBV7-8, the J gene TRBJ2-5; TRBD2 aligns across 9 bases. Germline values: CDR1 SGHVS, CDR2 FQNEAQ. V gave up 4 bases and J gave up 5 bases; unmatched junction bases: 11. There are 16 residues in the CDR3. As DNA, the CDR3 is TGTGCCAGCAGCTCCAACGCCGGGACTAGCCCCGAGACCCAGTACTTC. It is translated as CASSSNAGTSPETQYF.

This clonotype was seen a few times. The chain carries TRBV7-8 and TRBJ2-7; maybe TRBD1 (6 bases). CDR3 length equals 13 residues. The ends were cut back, 5 bases at V and 3 bases at J, with 11 bases in the middle. CDR1 and CDR2 (germline): SGHVS, FQNEAQ. This CDR3 is CASSGQGFYEQYF. The CDR3 DNA follows: TGTGCCAGCAGCGGGCAGGGGTTCTACGAGCAGTACTTC.

This clonotype showed up just a few times. This rearrangement joins TRBV7-2 to TRBJ2-3; D may correspond to TRBD1 or TRBD2 (5 bases each). CDR3 length: 16 residues. In germline, CDR1 is SGHTA, CDR2 FQGNSA. With 5 bases removed from V and 2 bases from J, the gap between germline ends came to 17 bases. The CDR3 here is CASSPRSGPYTDTQYF. CDR3 DNA sequence: TGTGCCAGCAGCCCCCGGTCGGGGCCCTACACAGATACGCAGTATTTT.

This clonotype was observed a few times. This chain links TRBV7-2 with TRBJ1-5, with a tentative D call TRBD1 (6 bases). Trimming shortened V by 5 bases and J by 7 bases, and 15 bases separated the two germline ends. CDR1 and CDR2 (germline): SGHTA, FQGNSA. CDR3 length equals 14 residues. Here the CDR3 reads CASSPVDGGQPQHF. The CDR3 DNA follows: TGTGCCAGCAGCCCCGTCGATGGGGGCCAGCCCCAGCATTTT.

The chain carries TRBV12-5 and TRBJ1-6; 10 bases are a match to TRBD1. CDR1 and CDR2 (germline): LGHNT, FRNRAP. V lost 0 bases to trimming and J lost 11 bases; unmatched junction nucleotides: 13. The CDR3 has 18 residues. CDR3 bases: TGTGCTAGTGGTTTGGTACTGGAAACGACAGGGGGCGGCCCACCCCTCCACTTT. Protein sequence: CASGLVLETTGGGPPLHF.

The chain links TRBV28 to TRBJ2-7, with a possible D match to TRBD1 (5 bases). The length of the CDR3 is 14 residues. V shed 3 bases and J shed 11 bases, with 20 bases lying between them. Germline CDR1 reads MDHEN; CDR2 reads SYDVKM. The CDR3: CASSLGSIQGEEYF. The CDR3 DNA reads as TGTGCCAGCAGTTTGGGCAGTATACAAGGGGAAGAGTACTTC.

This clonotype was counted a few times. The chain couples TRBV29-1 to TRBJ2-1; D is undetermined. CDR3 length: 13 residues. Germline CDR1 reads SQVTM; CDR2 reads ANQGSEA. The V gene lost 5 bases and the J gene lost 6 bases, with 14 bases spanning the gap. The CDR3 DNA sequence: TGCAGCGTTTTTCCAGCAGGTTCCAATGAGCAGTTCTTC. Translation gives CSVFPAGSNEQFF.

This clonotype was picked up a small number of times. V and J are TRBV28 and TRBJ1-5; D gene ambiguous. CDR3 length equals 15 residues. The germline V gene has CDR1 MDHEN and CDR2 SYDVKM. The V and J ends lost 2 bases and 0 bases respectively, with 8 bases between them. The CDR3 sequence is CASSLTEDSNQPQHF. CDR3 coding DNA: TGTGCCAGCAGTTTAACCGAAGATAGCAATCAGCCCCAGCATTTT.

The rearrangement joins TRBV7-9 to TRBJ1-5; no clear D. Germline V gene data show CDR1 as SEHNR and CDR2 as FQNEAQ (reference sequence). The V and J ends lost 3 bases and 3 bases respectively, with 9 bases between them. This CDR3 has 14 amino acids. CDR3 sequence: CASSFSGDNQPQHF. The CDR3 DNA reads as TGTGCCAGCAGCTTCTCCGGAGACAATCAGCCCCAGCATTTT.

This clonotype was counted a few times. The gene calls are TRBV27 and TRBJ2-3; 10 bases are a match to TRBD1. V lost 2 bases, J lost 0 bases, and 5 bases stayed unmatched. The CDR3 has 17 residues. Germline CDR1 and CDR2: MNHEY and SMNVEV (reference sequence). CDR3 DNA sequence: TGTGCCAGCAGTTTAGGCCCGGGACAGGGGAGCACAGATACGCAGTATTTT. This translates into CASSLGPGQGSTDTQYF.

V is TRBV10-3 and J is TRBJ1-2; 10 bases align to TRBD1. The CDR3 spans 14 residues. Per germline, CDR1 ENHRY and CDR2 SYGVKD. With 6 bases clipped from V and 8 bases from J, the junction kept 9 bases outside the gene matches. The CDR3 loop is CAIRGDRGPQGYTF. The CDR3 DNA reads TGTGCCATCAGGGGGGACAGGGGACCCCAGGGCTACACCTTC.

V is TRBV7-2 and J is TRBJ2-3, with TRBD2 matching over 11 bases. J lost 1 base, V lost 2 bases, and 5 bases had no gene match. This CDR3 comprises 17 residues. In germline, CDR1 is SGHTA, CDR2 FQGNSA. CDR3 nucleotides: TGTGCCAGCAGCTTAATCCTAGCGGGAGGAGGCACAGATACGCAGTATTTT. This sequence encodes CASSLILAGGGTDTQYF.

This clonotype has ten or more counts. The V call is TRBV6-2 or TRBV6-3, the J call TRBJ2-1; 12 bases line up with TRBD2. CDR1 is MNHEY and CDR2 is SVGEGT in the germline V gene. After removal of 6 bases from V and 7 bases from J, the junction contained 13 bases not matched to a gene. This CDR3 is 17 amino acids long. The CDR3 sequence is CASSQTTTSGSTNEQFF. CDR3 sequence (DNA): TGTGCCAGCAGCCAGACTACGACTAGCGGGAGTACTAATGAGCAGTTCTTC.

J is TRBJ2-5 and V is TRBV3-1; D is unresolved. V lost 2 bases, J lost 6 bases, and 7 bases lay in between. The germline V gene has CDR1 LGHDT and CDR2 YNNKEL (reference sequence). The CDR3 is 12 residues long. The CDR3 reads CASSQLEKTQYF. The CDR3 region has the DNA TGTGCCAGCAGCCAACTAGAAAAGACCCAGTACTTC.

The sample holds a few counts of this clonotype. The rearrangement links TRBV5-1 to TRBJ1-1; D is possibly TRBD1 (5 bases). CDR3 length: 14 amino acids. Germline-derived CDR1 and CDR2 are SGHRS and YFSETQ. V lost 3 bases and J 2 bases, leaving 11 bases between the germline ends. Written as DNA, the CDR3 is TGCGCCAGCAGCTCGGCAGGGTTTAACACTGAAGCTTTCTTT. It codes for CASSSAGFNTEAFF.

This chain links TRBV7-2 with TRBJ1-4, with D possibly matching TRBD1 (5 bases). Trimming pared 8 bases from V and 3 bases from J, leaving 7 bases between. The CDR3 has 12 residues. CDR1 SGHTA and CDR2 FQGNSA come from the germline V gene. The CDR3 loop reads CASGGANEKLFF. CDR3 sequence (DNA): TGTGCCAGCGGGGGGGCTAATGAAAAACTGTTTTTT.

The CDR3 DNA follows: TGTGCCAGCAGTACAGACGGAGGCTATGGCTACACCTTC. This gives the protein CASSTDGGYGYTF. The rearrangement joins TRBV12-3 or TRBV12-4 to TRBJ1-2; D gene unclear. The CDR3 has 13 amino acids. The V end lost 5 bases, the J end lost 4 bases, and 11 bases lay between the germline ends.

V and J are TRBV12-3 or TRBV12-4 and TRBJ1-2, with D hard to call. The CDR3 covers 12 residues. Trimming pared 3 bases from V and 4 bases from J, leaving 6 bases between. Here the CDR3 DNA reads TGTGCCAGCAGTTTGGGAACCTATGGCTACACCTTC. It translates to CASSLGTYGYTF.

The rearrangement uses TRBV12-3 or TRBV12-4 and TRBJ2-5; no reliable D call. Trimming pared 6 bases from V and 4 bases from J, leaving 18 bases between. The CDR3 has 15 amino acids. The CDR3 loop is CASRPLPPQRETQYF. The CDR3 nucleotides read TGTGCCAGCAGGCCATTACCCCCTCAACGAGAGACCCAGTACTTC.

A single count supports this clonotype. The rearrangement links TRBV1 to TRBJ2-5. TRBV1 is assigned pseudogene status. The CDR3 loop spans 11 amino acids. The CDR3 DNA follows: TGCACCAGCAGCCAAGTTAAGACCCAGTACTTC. Its protein is CTSSQVKTQYF.

J is TRBJ2-1 and V is TRBV12-3 or TRBV12-4, with a tentative D call TRBD1 (5 bases). V was shortened by 6 bases and J by 8 bases, with 14 bases between the two germline ends. CDR3 length equals 13 residues. The DNA for the CDR3 is TGTGCCAGCAGACTCTCAGGGTACCATGAGCAGTTCTTC. Protein sequence: CASRLSGYHEQFF.

This clonotype was found many times. This chain links TRBV3-1 with TRBJ2-1, with 8 positions matching TRBD2. Trimming removed 4 bases from V and 2 bases from J; junction bases left unmatched: 1. The V gene's germline CDR1 is LGHDT and CDR2 YNNKEL (reference sequence). The CDR3 loop spans 14 amino acids. As DNA, the CDR3 is TGTGCCAGCAGCCTGGGACTAGCCTACAATGAGCAGTTCTTC. Translation: CASSLGLAYNEQFF.

This clonotype has at least ten counts. This chain joins TRBV5-5 and TRBJ2-3; D is undetermined. Trimming cost V 4 bases and J 5 bases, with 14 bases left between them. The germline V gene has CDR1 SGHKS and CDR2 YYEKEE (reference sequence). The CDR3 runs to 14 residues. Here the CDR3 reads CASSGRNPEDTQYF. The CDR3 DNA sequence: TGTGCCAGCAGCGGACGGAACCCAGAAGATACGCAGTATTTT.

Only a few counts were recorded for this clonotype. The chain is built from TRBV5-1 and TRBJ2-3; 9 positions match TRBD1. Germline CDR1 reads SGHRS; CDR2 reads YFSETQ. The CDR3 runs 14 residues. With 7 bases clipped from V and 4 bases from J, the junction kept 7 bases outside the gene matches. CDR3 sequence reads: CASLPGQGPDTQYF. CDR3 DNA: TGCGCCAGCCTTCCAGGACAGGGGCCAGATACGCAGTATTTT.

Only a few counts were recorded for this clonotype. CDR3 protein: CASSLGAGKNIQYF. CDR3 DNA: TGTGCCAGCAGCTTAGGTGCAGGGAAAAACATTCAGTACTTC. V usage is TRBV7-2 and J usage is TRBJ2-4; a possible D gene is TRBD1 (5 bases). This CDR3 spans 14 amino acids. CDR1 is SGHTA, CDR2 FQGNSA, per germline. V was cut by 1 base and J by 4 bases, with 8 bases left in between.

The V and J genes are TRBV11-1 and TRBJ2-3; D remains ambiguous. The V gene's germline CDR1 is SGHAT and CDR2 FQDESV (reference sequence). The CDR3 runs to 19 residues. The V end was cut by 5 bases, the J end by 3 bases, with 27 bases between. The CDR3 here is CASSPGSGIRLVRTDTQYF. CDR3 in DNA: TGTGCCAGCAGCCCGGGTTCAGGTATTAGGCTCGTGAGAACAGATACGCAGTATTTT.

This sequence joins TRBV5-1 and TRBJ2-1; 9 nucleotides align to TRBD2. Germline V gene sequence: CDR1 SGHRS, CDR2 YFSETQ. The junction had 8 bases not matched to a gene; V was cut back by 4 bases and J by 6 bases. The CDR3 has 15 residues. For the CDR3, the DNA is TGCGCCAGCAGCGTACTAGCGGGCGGGCTCAATGAGCAGTTCTTC. This codes for CASSVLAGGLNEQFF.